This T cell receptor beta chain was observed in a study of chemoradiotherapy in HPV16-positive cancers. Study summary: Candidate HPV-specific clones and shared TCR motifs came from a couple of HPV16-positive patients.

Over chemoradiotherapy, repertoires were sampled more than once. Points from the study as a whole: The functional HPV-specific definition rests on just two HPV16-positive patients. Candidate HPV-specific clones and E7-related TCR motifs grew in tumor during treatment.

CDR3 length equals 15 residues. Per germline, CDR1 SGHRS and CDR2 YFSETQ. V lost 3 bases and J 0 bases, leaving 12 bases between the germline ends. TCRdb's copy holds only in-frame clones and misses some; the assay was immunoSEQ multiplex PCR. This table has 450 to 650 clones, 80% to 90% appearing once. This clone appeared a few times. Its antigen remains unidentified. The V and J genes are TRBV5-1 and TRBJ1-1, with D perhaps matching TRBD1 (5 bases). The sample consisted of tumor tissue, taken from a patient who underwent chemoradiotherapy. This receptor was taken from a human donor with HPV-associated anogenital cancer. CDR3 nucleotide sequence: TGCGCCAGCAGCTCGGAGGGGAGGGTGAACACTGAAGCTTTCTTT. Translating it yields CASSSEGRVNTEAFF. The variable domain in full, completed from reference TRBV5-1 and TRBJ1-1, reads KAGVTQTPRYLIKTRGQQVTLSCSPISGHRSVSWYQQTPGQGLQFLFEYFSETQRNKGNFPGRFSGRQFSNSRSEMNVSTLELGDSALYLCASSSEGRVNTEAFFGQGTRLTVV.